This T cell receptor beta chain is drawn from a study of blood T cell repertoires in COVID-19. At the level of the study: The United States, Italy and Spain provided the acute and convalescent COVID-19 samples. From T cells, B-cell-depleted T cells, or PBMCs came the material, which was cDNA or gDNA.

Followed longitudinally, the Seattle patients had been enrolled during active infection. The CDR3 extends over 16 amino acids. CDR1 is KGHSH, CDR2 LQKENI, per germline. Trimming removed 3 bases from V and 1 base from J, with 15 bases in between. As processed by the authors: Nucleated cell number was recorded as an estimate derived from reference gene primer amplification. Using immunoSEQ multiplex PCR, the repertoire was profiled, and TCRdb retains in-frame clones only, with some absent. D and trimming come from the DNA, and the V and J calls and clone size come from that table. The sample carries 150,000 to 200,000 clones, roughly 77% recorded once. This clone was counted a few times.

The sequence was collected from a woman in her thirties or forties with COVID-19, enrolled during active disease. The rearrangement joins TRBV18 to TRBJ1-1; D perhaps matches TRBD1 (6 bases). The source material was peripheral blood. The CDR3 DNA follows: TGTGCCAGCTCACCCGGTGGGGGGGCGTGGAACACTGAAGCTTTCTTT. Amino acid sequence: CASSPGGGAWNTEAFF.